These 29 T cell receptor beta chains came from one sample sequenced in a study of shared clonotypes between healthy human individuals. This table comes from immunoSEQ multiplex PCR, and its TCRdb copy is limited to in-frame clones, with some not included. The sample has some 2,000,000 clones, approximately 94% seen once; the top ten hold over 0.1%. Sequenced input: naive CD4+ T cells sorted from blood. As to subset: CD45RA+ positively selected. All receptors come from a man between 18 and 29 years old in good health.

The rearrangement uses TRBV5-1 and TRBJ2-2, with D tentatively TRBD2 (6 bases). The CDR3 consists of 14 residues. V was shortened by 2 bases and J by 5 bases, with 10 bases between the two germline ends. Per germline, CDR1 SGHRS and CDR2 YFSETQ. The CDR3, as DNA: TGCGCCAGCAGCTTCCGGGAGAATACCGGGGAGCTGTTTTTT. Translated: CASSFRENTGELFF.

The chain is built from TRBV30 and TRBJ2-3, with 12 bases fitting TRBD1. This CDR3 has 15 amino acids. Looked up from germline, CDR1 is GTSNPN and CDR2 is SVGIG (reference sequence). With V trimmed by 5 bases and J by 4 bases, 7 bases remained unmatched. For the CDR3, the DNA is TGTGCCTGGGGGATGGGGACAGGGGGCCCAGATACGCAGTATTTT. Its translation: CAWGMGTGGPDTQYF.

This clone has only a few counts. The chain uses TRBV14 and TRBJ2-2; the D gene is possibly TRBD1 (5 bases). V dropped 0 bases and J dropped 6 bases, with 8 bases sitting between them. CDR3 length: 14 residues. Germline V CDR1 and CDR2: SGHDN, FVKESK. DNA of the CDR3: TGTGCCAGCAGCCAAGAACAGGTAGCCGGGGAGCTGTTTTTT. Residues: CASSQEQVAGELFF.

The chain employs TRBV18 and TRBJ2-7, with D perhaps assigned TRBD1 or TRBD2 (5 bases each). V lost 9 bases and J lost 3, with 15 bases in between. CDR1 is KGHSH, CDR2 LQKENI, per germline. The length of the CDR3 is 13 residues. DNA for the CDR3: TGTGCCAGTCACCTTGGGGGTGGCTACGAGCAGTACTTC. Its protein product is CASHLGGGYEQYF. The complete variable domain, with remaining parts taken from reference TRBV18 and TRBJ2-7, reads NAGVMQNPRHLVRRRGQEARLRCSPMKGHSHVYWYRQLPEEGLKFMVYLQKENIIDESGMPKERFSAEFPKEGPSILRIQQVVRGDSAAYFCASHLGGGYEQYFGPGTRLTVT.

V usage is TRBV2 and J usage is TRBJ2-1, with 8 bases aligning to TRBD2. The V gene's germline CDR1 is SNHLY and CDR2 FYNNEI. This CDR3 comprises 14 residues. V was pared by 3 bases and J by 9 bases, with 7 bases of the junction left unmatched. CDR3 protein: CASSEVGLVAEQFF. The DNA for the CDR3 is TGTGCCAGCAGTGAGGTGGGACTAGTTGCTGAGCAGTTCTTC.

Regarding this clone: Different DNA sequences within this sample yield the same CDR3. V is TRBV6-5 and J is TRBJ1-1; D uncertain. The CDR3 length is 13 residues. Deletions cut 2 bases from V and 4 bases from J, with 8 bases between. CDR1 is MNHEY and CDR2 is SVGAGI in the germline V gene. CDR3 residues: CASSYRLGTEAFF. The CDR3 DNA is TGTGCCAGCAGTTACCGGCTGGGCACTGAAGCTTTCTTT.

In its sample, this clone was seen once. The rearrangement joins TRBV2 to TRBJ1-2; TRBD1 matches 10 bases. This CDR3 region has 14 residues. V shed 6 bases, J shed 3 bases, and the junction held 4 bases outside the gene matches. Germline loops: CDR1 SNHLY, CDR2 FYNNEI. For the CDR3, the DNA is TGTGCCAGCAGGGGGGACAGGGGAGACTATGGCTACACCTTC. Translated, it gives CASRGDRGDYGYTF. The full variable domain, with the rest looked up from reference TRBV2 and TRBJ1-2, is EPEVTQTPSHQVTQMGQEVILRCVPISNHLYFYWYRQILGQKVEFLVSFYNNEISEKSEIFDDQFSVERPDGSNFTLKIRSTKLEDSAMYFCASRGDRGDYGYTFGSGTRLTVV.

About this clone: Other DNA sequences in this specimen translate into the identical CDR3. The chain combines TRBV29-1 with TRBJ2-5; D gene unclear. The V end lost 4 bases, the J end lost 4 bases, and 4 bases lay between the germline ends. From germline, CDR1 is SQVTM and CDR2 ANQGSEA. CDR3 length equals 10 residues. CDR3 loop: CSVGIETQYF. DNA for the CDR3: TGCAGCGTTGGAATAGAGACCCAGTACTTC.

V gene TRBV5-1 combines with J gene TRBJ1-2; a weak D match, TRBD1 (6 bases). V lost 4 bases to trimming and J lost 7 bases, with 20 bases between them. Germline V lookup: CDR1 SGHRS, CDR2 YFSETQ. The CDR3 loop spans 15 amino acids. The CDR3 nucleotides read TGCGCCAGCAGCCCGAGGGGTGACTCAGGGGCTGGCTACACCTTC. This encodes CASSPRGDSGAGYTF.

The chain has TRBV2 and TRBJ2-7, with 7 bases that match TRBD1. Trimming at V came to 4 bases and at J to 3 bases, leaving 3 bases not matched to a gene. The length of the CDR3 is 13 residues. Germline V CDR1 and CDR2: SNHLY, FYNNEI. CDR3 in amino acids: CASSVDRLYEQYF. As DNA, the CDR3 is TGTGCCAGCAGTGTGGACAGGCTCTACGAGCAGTACTTC.

This chain joins TRBV6-1 and TRBJ2-2, with 9 bases that match TRBD1. This CDR3 comprises 12 residues. Germline trimming cut 10 bases from V and 6 bases from J; bases unmatched to any gene: 3. CDR1 is MNHNS and CDR2 is SASEGT in the germline V gene. In nucleotides, the CDR3 is TGTGCCACGGACAGGGGTCCCGGGGAGCTGTTTTTT. Protein product: CATDRGPGELFF.

The gene calls are TRBV6-1 and TRBJ2-7; TRBD2 matches at 10 bases. CDR1 is MNHNS, CDR2 SASEGT, per germline. V dropped 8 bases and J dropped 4; count of bases not matched to a gene: 5. The CDR3 consists of 13 residues. The CDR3 protein is CASDLAGEYEQYF. As DNA, the CDR3 is TGTGCCAGCGACCTAGCGGGAGAGTACGAGCAGTACTTC.

Remarks on this clone: At the DNA level, this CDR3 is encoded by other sequences in the same sample as well. The gene calls are TRBV5-1 and TRBJ2-5; 7 bases agree with TRBD2. Germline values: CDR1 SGHRS, CDR2 YFSETQ. Trimming took 4 bases from V and 2 from J; bases not matched to a gene: 2. CDR3 length: 13 residues. The CDR3 DNA is TGCGCCAGCAGCAGCGGGGCACAAGAGACCCAGTACTTC. It translates to CASSSGAQETQYF.

V and J are TRBV11-2 and TRBJ2-7, with D perhaps matching TRBD1 (6 bases). The V gene's germline CDR1 is SGHAT and CDR2 FQNNGV. V was shortened by 5 bases and J by 6 bases, with 11 bases between the two germline ends. The CDR3 has 12 amino acids. Here the CDR3 reads CASSPDRLEQYF. The DNA of the CDR3 is TGTGCCAGCAGCCCGGACAGACTCGAGCAGTACTTC.

The chain uses TRBV6-1 and TRBJ2-7; TRBD1 agrees at 7 bases. The V gene end was trimmed by 6 bases and the J gene end by 4 bases; junction bases not matched to a gene: 12. Germline V gene data show CDR1 as MNHNS and CDR2 as SASEGT. The CDR3 totals 15 residues. The CDR3 reads CASSQAGTVTYEQYF. DNA of the CDR3: TGTGCCAGCAGCCAAGCCGGGACAGTCACTTACGAGCAGTACTTC.

The chain recombines TRBV11-2 with TRBJ2-7; D unresolved. This CDR3 region has 13 residues. The germline CDR1 and CDR2 sequences are SGHAT and FQNNGV. Trimming removed 1 base at V and 4 bases at J, with 8 bases between. The CDR3 loop is CASSLAAEYEQYF. The CDR3 DNA reads TGTGCCAGCAGCTTAGCAGCTGAGTACGAGCAGTACTTC.

Concerning this clone itself: Other nucleotide sequences in the sample specify the same CDR3. The chain has TRBV2 and TRBJ2-3; a possible D gene is TRBD1 (5 bases). The germline gives CDR1 SNHLY, CDR2 FYNNEI. The CDR3 spans 14 residues. V was cut by 3 bases and J by 0 bases, with 7 bases left in between. Written as DNA, the CDR3 is TGTGCCAGCAGTGACAGGGCCAGCACAGATACGCAGTATTTT. Its translation: CASSDRASTDTQYF.

The rearrangement joins TRBV4-2 to TRBJ2-5, with a possible D match to TRBD2 (5 bases). Germline-derived CDR1 and CDR2 are LGHNA and YNFKEQ. With 4 bases removed from V and 5 bases from J, the gap between germline ends came to 17 bases. The CDR3 is made up of 15 amino acids. CDR3 DNA: TGTGCCAGCAGCCCCCACGGAGGCCCCCGGGAGACCCAGTACTTC. It yields the protein CASSPHGGPRETQYF.

Concerning this clone: In the same sample, other DNA sequences code for this CDR3. This sequence joins TRBV6-1 and TRBJ2-3, with D unresolved. CDR3 size: 12 residues. V lost 4 bases to trimming and J lost 0 bases, with 2 bases between them. Germline CDR1 MNHNS, CDR2 SASEGT. The CDR3 reads CASSGSTDTQYF. CDR3 DNA: TGTGCCAGCAGTGGGAGCACAGATACGCAGTATTTT.

This clone showed up just once. The chain recombines TRBV9 with TRBJ2-3; the D gene is possibly TRBD2 (6 bases). Germline V CDR1 and CDR2: SGDLS, YYNGEE. V gave up 2 bases and J gave up 2 bases, with 18 bases separating them. This CDR3 comprises 17 residues. The CDR3: CASSVPRGSTYTDTQYF. The CDR3 region has the DNA TGTGCCAGCAGCGTTCCTCGGGGGAGCACCTACACAGATACGCAGTATTTT. Drawing the rest from reference TRBV9 and TRBJ2-3, the complete variable domain is DSGVTQTPKHLITATGQRVTLRCSPRSGDLSVYWYQQSLDQGLQFLIQYYNGEERAKGNILERFSAQQFPDLHSELNLSSLELGDSALYFCASSVPRGSTYTDTQYFGPGTRLTVL.

The V and J genes are TRBV5-1 and TRBJ2-5; D gene unclear. Trimming took 0 bases from V and 1 from J, leaving 7 bases between them. The germline V gene has CDR1 SGHRS and CDR2 YFSETQ. This CDR3 contains 14 residues. The CDR3, as DNA: TGCGCCAGCAGCTTGGGGGTGGTCCAAGAGACCCAGTACTTC. Its protein product is CASSLGVVQETQYF.

This chain joins TRBV11-2 and TRBJ2-7; D may be TRBD1 or TRBD2 (5 bases each). CDR1 and CDR2 (germline): SGHAT, FQNNGV. The CDR3 covers 15 residues. Trimming stripped 6 bases from V and 2 bases from J, with 17 bases between. This CDR3 reads CASSLGDSATYEQYF. The DNA of the CDR3 is TGTGCCAGCAGTTTGGGGGATAGCGCGACCTACGAGCAGTACTTC. Using reference TRBV11-2 and TRBJ2-7 for the parts outside the CDR3, the full variable domain is EAGVAQSPRYKIIEKRQSVAFWCNPISGHATLYWYQQILGQGPKLLIQFQNNGVVDDSQLPKDRFSAERLKGVDSTLKIQPAKLEDSAVYLCASSLGDSATYEQYFGPGTRLTVT.

V is TRBV11-2 and J is TRBJ1-1, with TRBD1 identical over 9 bases. Trimming took 4 bases from V and 5 from J; bases not matched to a gene: 8. CDR1 SGHAT and CDR2 FQNNGV come from the germline V gene. The CDR3 spans 15 residues. CDR3 residues: CASSSLQGADTEAFF. The CDR3 DNA reads as TGTGCCAGCAGCTCCTTACAGGGGGCCGATACTGAAGCTTTCTTT.

The J gene is TRBJ2-3, the V gene TRBV30; D ambiguous. Germline V gene sequence: CDR1 GTSNPN, CDR2 SVGIG (reference sequence). This CDR3 has 10 amino acids. Trimming left V 7 bases short and J 6 bases short, with 8 bases between. In DNA, the CDR3 is TGTGCCTATGCCAGGGATACGCAGTATTTT. It translates to CAYARDTQYF.

The V and J genes are TRBV5-6 and TRBJ1-1; D possibly corresponds to TRBD1 (5 bases). V was shortened by 1 base and J by 6 bases, with 10 bases between the two germline ends. CDR1 is SGHDT, CDR2 YYEEEE, per germline. The CDR3 has 13 residues. As DNA, the CDR3 is TGTGCCAGCAGCTTGTCCGGGACCCCTGAAGCTTTCTTT. This encodes CASSLSGTPEAFF.

The rearrangement uses TRBV10-1 and TRBJ2-1; 8 bases match TRBD2. Germline trimming cut 4 bases from V and 15 bases from J; bases unmatched to any gene: 5. The germline V gene encodes CDR1 WNHNN and CDR2 SYGVQD (reference sequence). The CDR3 loop spans 11 amino acids. The CDR3 nucleotides are TGCGCCAGCAGTGCAGCGGGAGTACGGTTCTTC. It codes for CASSAAGVRFF.

The rearrangement joins TRBV7-9 to TRBJ2-1; unclear D gene. Germline-derived CDR1 and CDR2 are SEHNR and FQNEAQ (reference sequence). The CDR3 runs 15 residues. Trimming cost V 0 bases and J 1 base, with 7 bases left between them. The chain's CDR3 is CASSLALLSYNEQFF. For the CDR3, the DNA is TGTGCCAGCAGCTTAGCGCTCCTTTCCTACAATGAGCAGTTCTTC.

This chain links TRBV6-1 with TRBJ2-3; TRBD1 might be the D (6 bases). Trimming took 10 bases from V and 1 from J, leaving 15 bases between them. This CDR3 is 14 amino acids long. Germline-derived CDR1 and CDR2 are MNHNS and SASEGT. The CDR3 spells CATLDRSRTDTQYF. The CDR3, as DNA: TGTGCCACCCTCGACAGGTCCCGCACAGATACGCAGTATTTT.

This chain links TRBV4-1 with TRBJ1-3, with D possibly TRBD1 on 6 matching bases. V lost 1 base, J lost 0 bases, and 19 bases lay in between. Per the germline V gene, CDR1 is MGHRA and CDR2 is YSYEKL. This CDR3 spans 19 amino acids. CDR3 DNA sequence: TGCGCCAGCAGCCAAGTGGTGACAGGATTGGTACTCTCTGGAAACACCATATATTTT. It translates to CASSQVVTGLVLSGNTIYF.